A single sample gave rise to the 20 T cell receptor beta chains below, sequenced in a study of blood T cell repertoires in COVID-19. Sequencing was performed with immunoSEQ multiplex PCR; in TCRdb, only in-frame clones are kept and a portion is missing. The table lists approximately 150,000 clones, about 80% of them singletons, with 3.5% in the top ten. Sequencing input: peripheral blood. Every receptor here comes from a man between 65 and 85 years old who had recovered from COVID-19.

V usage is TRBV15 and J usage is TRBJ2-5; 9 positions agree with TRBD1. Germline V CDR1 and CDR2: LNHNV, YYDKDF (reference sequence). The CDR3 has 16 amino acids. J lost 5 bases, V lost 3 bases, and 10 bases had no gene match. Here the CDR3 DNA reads TGTGCCACCAGCAGGGCGACAGGGGGAGGAGGGGAGACCCAGTACTTC. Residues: CATSRATGGGGETQYF.

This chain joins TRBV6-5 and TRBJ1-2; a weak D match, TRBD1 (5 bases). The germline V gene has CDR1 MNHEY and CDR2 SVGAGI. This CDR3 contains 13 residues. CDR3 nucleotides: TGTGCAGCTTCTAAGGGGTCTAACTATGGCTACACCTTC. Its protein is CAASKGSNYGYTF.

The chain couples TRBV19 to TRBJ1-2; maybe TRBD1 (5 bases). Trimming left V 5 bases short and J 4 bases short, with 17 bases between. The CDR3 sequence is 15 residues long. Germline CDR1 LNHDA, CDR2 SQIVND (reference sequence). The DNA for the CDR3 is TGTGCCAGTAGTCCAAGACAGAGCTCATTCTATGGCTACACCTTC. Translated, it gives CASSPRQSSFYGYTF.

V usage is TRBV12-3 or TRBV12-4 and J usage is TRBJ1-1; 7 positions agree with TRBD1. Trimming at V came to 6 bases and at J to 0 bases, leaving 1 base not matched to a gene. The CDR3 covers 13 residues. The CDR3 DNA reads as TGTGCCAGCAGGACAGGGATGAACACTGAAGCTTTCTTT. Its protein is CASRTGMNTEAFF.

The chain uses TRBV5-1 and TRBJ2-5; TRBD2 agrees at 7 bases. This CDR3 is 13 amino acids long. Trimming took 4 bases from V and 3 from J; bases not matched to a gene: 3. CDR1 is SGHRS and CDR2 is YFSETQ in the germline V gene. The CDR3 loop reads CASSLGLKETQYF. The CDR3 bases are TGCGCCAGCAGCCTGGGACTAAAAGAGACCCAGTACTTC.

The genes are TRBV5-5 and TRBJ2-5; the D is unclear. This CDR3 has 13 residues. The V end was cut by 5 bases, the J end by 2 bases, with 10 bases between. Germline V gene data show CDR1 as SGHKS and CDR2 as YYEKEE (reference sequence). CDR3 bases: TGTGCCAGCAGTCTGCAGGTACAAGAGACCCAGTACTTC. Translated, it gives CASSLQVQETQYF.

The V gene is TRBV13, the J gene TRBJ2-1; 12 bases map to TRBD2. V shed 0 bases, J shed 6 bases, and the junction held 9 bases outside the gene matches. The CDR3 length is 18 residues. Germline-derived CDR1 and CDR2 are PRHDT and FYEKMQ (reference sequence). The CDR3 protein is CASSLGLTSGRVINEQFF. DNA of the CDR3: TGTGCCAGCAGCTTAGGCCTGACTAGCGGGAGAGTGATCAATGAGCAGTTCTTC.

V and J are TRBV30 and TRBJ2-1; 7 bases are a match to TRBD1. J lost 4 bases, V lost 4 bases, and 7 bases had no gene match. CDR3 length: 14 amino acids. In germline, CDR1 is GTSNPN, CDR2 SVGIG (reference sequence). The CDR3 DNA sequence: TGTGCCTGGACGACAGGGCTCGGTTACAATGAGCAGTTCTTC. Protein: CAWTTGLGYNEQFF.

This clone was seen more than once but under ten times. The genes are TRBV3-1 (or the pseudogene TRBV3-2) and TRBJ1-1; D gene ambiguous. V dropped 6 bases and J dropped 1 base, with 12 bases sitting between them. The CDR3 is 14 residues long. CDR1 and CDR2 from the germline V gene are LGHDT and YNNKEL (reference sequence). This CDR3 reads CASRFCRGNTEAFF. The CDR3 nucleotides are TGTGCCAGCAGATTTTGTCGGGGGAACACTGAAGCTTTCTTT.

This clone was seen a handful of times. The CDR3 sequence is CASSLIATGGHEQYF. The DNA of the CDR3 is TGTGCCAGCAGCTTGATCGCGACAGGGGGCCACGAGCAGTACTTC. V gene TRBV5-6 combines with J gene TRBJ2-7, with 10 bases that match TRBD1. This CDR3 is 15 amino acids long. The germline gives CDR1 SGHDT, CDR2 YYEEEE. The V segment lost 1 base and the J segment 5 bases; nucleotides outside the gene matches: 6.

The CDR3 nucleotides read TGTGCCAGCAGTGGCCCATCAAGCCGGCCGCGGCTCCACTTT. It is translated as CASSGPSSRPRLHF. This sequence joins TRBV2 and TRBJ1-6; D not certain. V lost 4 bases to trimming and J lost 16 bases, with 20 bases between them. Germline CDR1 reads SNHLY; CDR2 reads FYNNEI. The CDR3 length is 14 residues.

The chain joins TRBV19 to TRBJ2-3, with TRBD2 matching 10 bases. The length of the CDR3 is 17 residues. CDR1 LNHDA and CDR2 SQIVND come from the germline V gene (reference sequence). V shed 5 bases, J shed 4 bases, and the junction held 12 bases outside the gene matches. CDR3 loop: CASSPLWSSGRSDTQYF. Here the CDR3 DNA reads TGTGCCAGTAGTCCCTTGTGGTCTAGCGGGAGATCAGATACGCAGTATTTT.

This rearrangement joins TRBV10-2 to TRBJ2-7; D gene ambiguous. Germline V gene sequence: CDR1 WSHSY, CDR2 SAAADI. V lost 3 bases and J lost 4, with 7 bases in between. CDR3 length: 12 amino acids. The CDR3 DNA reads TGCGCCAGCAGTGACCAGAATTACGAGCAGTACTTC. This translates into CASSDQNYEQYF.

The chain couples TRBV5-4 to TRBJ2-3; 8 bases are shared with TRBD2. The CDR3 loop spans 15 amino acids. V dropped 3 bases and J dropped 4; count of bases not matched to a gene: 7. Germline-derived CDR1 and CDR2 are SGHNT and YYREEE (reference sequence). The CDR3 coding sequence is TGTGCCAGCAGCTCCAGCGGGAGCTCCGCAGATACGCAGTATTTT. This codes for CASSSSGSSADTQYF.

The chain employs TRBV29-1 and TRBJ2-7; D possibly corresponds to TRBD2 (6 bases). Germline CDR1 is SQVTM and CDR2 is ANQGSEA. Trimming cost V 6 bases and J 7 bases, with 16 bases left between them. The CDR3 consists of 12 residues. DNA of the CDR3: TGCAGCGTCCGGCGGGAAGGTCAGGAGCAGTACTTC. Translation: CSVRREGQEQYF.

The CDR3 DNA sequence: TGTGCCAGCAGCGCGGACAGGGGGCAAGACGAGCAGTACTTC. Amino acid sequence: CASSADRGQDEQYF. The chain combines TRBV9 with TRBJ2-7; 11 nucleotides align to TRBD1. Per the germline V gene, CDR1 is SGDLS and CDR2 is YYNGEE. V lost 3 bases to trimming and J lost 5 bases; unmatched junction nucleotides: 4. This CDR3 region has 14 residues.

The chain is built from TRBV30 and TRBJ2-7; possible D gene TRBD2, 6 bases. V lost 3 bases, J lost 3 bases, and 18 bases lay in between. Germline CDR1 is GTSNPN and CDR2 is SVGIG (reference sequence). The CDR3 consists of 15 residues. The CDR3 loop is CAWRDYGVAHYEQYF. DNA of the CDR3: TGTGCCTGGAGGGACTACGGGGTAGCGCACTACGAGCAGTACTTC.

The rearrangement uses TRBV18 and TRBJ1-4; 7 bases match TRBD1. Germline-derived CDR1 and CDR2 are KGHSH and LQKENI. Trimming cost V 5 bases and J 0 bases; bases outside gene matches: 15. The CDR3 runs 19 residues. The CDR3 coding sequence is TGTGCCAGCTCATCTCAAAACCTAAGACAGGGCCCAACTAATGAAAAACTGTTTTTT. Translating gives CASSSQNLRQGPTNEKLFF.

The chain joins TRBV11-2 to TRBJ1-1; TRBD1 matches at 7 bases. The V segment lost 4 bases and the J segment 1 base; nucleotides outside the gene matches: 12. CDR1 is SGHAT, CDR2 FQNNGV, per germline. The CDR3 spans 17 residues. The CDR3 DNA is TGTGCCAGCAGCTCCCCCTGGGACAGAACGACGAACACTGAAGCTTTCTTT. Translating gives CASSSPWDRTTNTEAFF.

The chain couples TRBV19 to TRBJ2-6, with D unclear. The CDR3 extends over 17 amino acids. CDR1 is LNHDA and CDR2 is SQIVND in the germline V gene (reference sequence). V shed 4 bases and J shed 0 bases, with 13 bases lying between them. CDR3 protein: CASSTLTQHSGANVLTF. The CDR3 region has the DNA TGTGCCAGTAGTACCCTCACACAGCACTCTGGGGCCAACGTCCTGACTTTC.